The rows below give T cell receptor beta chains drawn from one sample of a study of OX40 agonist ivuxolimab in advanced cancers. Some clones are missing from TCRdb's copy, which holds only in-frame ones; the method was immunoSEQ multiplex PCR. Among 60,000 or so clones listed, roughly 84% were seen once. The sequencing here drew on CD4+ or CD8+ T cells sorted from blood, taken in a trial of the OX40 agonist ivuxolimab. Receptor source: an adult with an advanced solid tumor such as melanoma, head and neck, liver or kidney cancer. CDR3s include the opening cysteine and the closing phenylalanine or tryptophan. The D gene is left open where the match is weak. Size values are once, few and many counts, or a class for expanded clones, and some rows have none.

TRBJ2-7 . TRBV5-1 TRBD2 CASSLGGSSYEQYF TGCGCCAGCAGCTTGGGCGGGAGCTCCTACGAGCAGTACTTC
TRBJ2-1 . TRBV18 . CASSPVQTANNEQFF TGTGCCAGCTCACCGGTTCAGACCGCTAACAATGAGCAGTTCTTC
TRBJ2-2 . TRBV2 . CASSEPGELFF TGTGCCAGCAGTGAGCCCGGGGAGCTGTTTTTT
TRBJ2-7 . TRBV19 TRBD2 CASSRAGGPSYEQYF TGTGCCAGTAGTCGAGCGGGGGGGCCATCCTACGAGCAGTACTTC
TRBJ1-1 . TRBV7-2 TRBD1 CASSLDREDTEAFF TGTGCCAGCAGTCTCGACAGGGAGGACACTGAAGCTTTCTTT
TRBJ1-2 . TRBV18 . CASSPVEAYGYTF TGTGCCAGCTCACCGGTGGAAGCCTATGGCTACACCTTC
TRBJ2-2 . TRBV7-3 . CASSLTGRGNTGELFF TGTGCCAGCAGCTTAACGGGAAGGGGGAACACCGGGGAGCTGTTTTTT
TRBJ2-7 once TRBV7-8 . CASSFDLRYEQYF TGTGCCAGCAGCTTTGATCTCCGCTACGAGCAGTACTTC
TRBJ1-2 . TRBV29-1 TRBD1 CSVTGTGENYGYTF TGCAGCGTAACAGGGACAGGGGAGAACTATGGCTACACCTTC
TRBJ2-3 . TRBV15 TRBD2 CATSRELARSTDTQYF TGTGCCACCAGCAGAGAACTAGCGAGGAGCACAGATACGCAGTATTTT
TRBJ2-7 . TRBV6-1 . CASSVGRGSYEQYF TGTGCCAGCAGTGTCGGCAGGGGCTCCTACGAGCAGTACTTC
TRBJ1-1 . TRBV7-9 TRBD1 CASSLRGDRVITEAFF TGTGCCAGCAGCTTACGGGGGGACAGGGTTATCACTGAAGCTTTCTTT
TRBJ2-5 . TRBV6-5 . CASSYARGRETQYF TGTGCCAGCAGTTACGCTCGGGGGCGAGAGACCCAGTACTTC
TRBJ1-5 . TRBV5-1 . CASSLGGGNQPQHF TGCGCCAGCAGCTTGGGGGGTGGAAATCAGCCCCAGCATTTT
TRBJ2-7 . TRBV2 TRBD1 CASTGQGRGEQYF TGTGCCAGCACCGGACAGGGTCGAGGCGAGCAGTACTTC
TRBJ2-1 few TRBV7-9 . CASSLGFGVSSYNEQFF TGTGCCAGCAGCTTAGGGTTTGGGGTGTCCTCCTACAATGAGCAGTTCTTC
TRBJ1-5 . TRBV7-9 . CASSFGAGSNQPQHF TGTGCCAGCAGCTTTGGGGCGGGTAGCAATCAGCCCCAGCATTTT
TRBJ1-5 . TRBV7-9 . CASSLGRARNQPQHF TGTGCCAGCAGCTTAGGAAGGGCCCGCAATCAGCCCCAGCATTTT
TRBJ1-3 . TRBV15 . CATSRGLFRDIGNTIYF TGTGCCACCAGCAGAGGCCTGTTCCGGGACATTGGAAACACCATATATTTT
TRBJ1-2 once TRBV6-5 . CASSAPEGGYGYTF TGTGCCAGCAGCGCACCGGAGGGGGGCTATGGCTACACCTTC
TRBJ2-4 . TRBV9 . CASSGGNPSFKNIQYF TGTGCCAGCAGCGGTGGGAACCCAAGTTTCAAAAACATTCAGTACTTC
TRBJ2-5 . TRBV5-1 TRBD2 CASSLGPAGGTQETQYF TGCGCCAGCAGCTTGGGTCCCGCGGGGGGAACACAAGAGACCCAGTACTTC
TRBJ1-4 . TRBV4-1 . CASSQERGTTNEKLFF TGCGCCAGCAGCCAAGAAAGGGGCACAACTAATGAAAAACTGTTTTTT
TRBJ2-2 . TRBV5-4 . CASSSWGAGELFF TGTGCCAGCAGCTCGTGGGGAGCCGGGGAGCTGTTTTTT
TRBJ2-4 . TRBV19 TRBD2 CASSSRASGGLAKNIQYF TGTGCCAGTAGTAGTAGGGCTAGCGGGGGCCTAGCCAAAAACATTCAGTACTTC
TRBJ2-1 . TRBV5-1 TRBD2 CASSLTSGAINEQFF TGCGCCAGCAGCTTGACTAGCGGGGCCATCAATGAGCAGTTCTTC
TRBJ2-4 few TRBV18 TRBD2 CASSYWTSGGAEAKNIQYF TGTGCCAGCTCATATTGGACTAGCGGGGGGGCCGAAGCCAAAAACATTCAGTACTTC
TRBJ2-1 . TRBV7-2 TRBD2 CASSPLLLARLDNEQFF TGTGCCAGCAGCCCCCTCCTACTAGCGAGACTTGATAATGAGCAGTTCTTC
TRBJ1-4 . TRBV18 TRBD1 CASSPDRANEKLFF TGTGCCAGCTCCCCCGACAGGGCGAATGAAAAACTGTTTTTT
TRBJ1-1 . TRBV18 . CASSLQGGGTEAFF TGTGCCAGCTCACTACAGGGTGGAGGCACTGAAGCTTTCTTT
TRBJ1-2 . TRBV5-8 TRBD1 CASSLVGDSLYGYTF TGTGCCAGCAGCCTGGTTGGGGACAGCCTCTATGGCTACACCTTC
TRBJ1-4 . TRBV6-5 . CASSFRGRVEKLFF TGTGCCAGCAGTTTCCGCGGGCGGGTTGAAAAACTGTTTTTT
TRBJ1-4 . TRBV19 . CASSSGGWKLFF TGTGCCAGTAGCTCGGGAGGGTGGAAACTGTTTTTT
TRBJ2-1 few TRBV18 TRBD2 CASSPQLGGNEQFF TGTGCCAGCTCACCTCAGCTGGGGGGGAATGAGCAGTTCTTC
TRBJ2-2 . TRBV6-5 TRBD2 CASSYGTRRRGGELFF TGTGCCAGCAGTTACGGGACTAGAAGGAGAGGAGGGGAGCTGTTTTTT
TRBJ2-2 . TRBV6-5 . CASSYQLGFNTGELFF TGTGCCAGCAGTTACCAGCTGGGTTTTAACACCGGGGAGCTGTTTTTT
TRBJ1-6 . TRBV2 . CAIATFGNSPLHF TGTGCCATCGCTACATTTGGAAATTCACCCCTCCACTTT
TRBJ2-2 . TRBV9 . CASSVVQGMRGTGELFF TGTGCCAGCAGCGTAGTGCAGGGGATGCGTGGCACCGGGGAGCTGTTTTTT
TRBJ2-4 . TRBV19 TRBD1 CASSPRTGGIGNIQYF TGTGCCAGTAGTCCAAGGACAGGGGGGATCGGAAACATTCAGTACTTC
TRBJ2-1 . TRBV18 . CASSPLAGHNEQFF TGTGCCAGCTCACCACTGGCAGGGCACAATGAGCAGTTCTTC
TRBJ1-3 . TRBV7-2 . CASSGTSGNTIYF TGTGCCAGCAGCGGAACCTCTGGAAACACCATATATTTT
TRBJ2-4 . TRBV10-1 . CASSESSGWREKNIQYF TGCGCCAGCAGTGAGTCGTCGGGGTGGCGGGAAAAAAACATTCAGTACTTC
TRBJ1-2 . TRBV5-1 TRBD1 CASSWGTGDIYGYTF TGCGCCAGCAGCTGGGGGACAGGGGATATCTATGGCTACACCTTC
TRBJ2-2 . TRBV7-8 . CASSYGTPGELFF TGTGCCAGCAGCTATGGGACACCCGGGGAGCTGTTTTTT
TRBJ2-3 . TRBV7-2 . CASSPRTDTQYF TGTGCCAGCAGCCCCAGGACAGATACGCAGTATTTT
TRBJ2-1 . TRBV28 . CASSLPREAYNEQFF TGTGCCAGCAGTTTACCCAGGGAAGCCTACAATGAGCAGTTCTTC
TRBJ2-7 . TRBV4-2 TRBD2 CASSRGTSDSYEQYF TGTGCCAGCAGCCGAGGGACTAGCGATTCCTACGAGCAGTACTTC
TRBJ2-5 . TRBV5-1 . CASSFPLGGHQETQYF TGCGCCAGCAGCTTCCCACTGGGGGGCCACCAAGAGACCCAGTACTTC
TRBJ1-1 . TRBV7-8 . CASSLGEANTEAFF TGTGCCAGCAGCTTAGGGGAAGCGAACACTGAAGCTTTCTTT
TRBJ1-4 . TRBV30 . CAWSGGGGSEKLFF TGTGCCTGGAGCGGGGGCGGGGGCAGTGAAAAACTGTTTTTT
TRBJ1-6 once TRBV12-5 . CASGRSGTWESPLHF TGTGCTAGTGGCCGGTCCGGGACATGGGAGTCACCCCTCCACTTT
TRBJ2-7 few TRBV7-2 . CASREDPQGEQYF TGTGCCAGCAGAGAAGACCCGCAAGGCGAGCAGTACTTC
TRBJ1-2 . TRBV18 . CASSPDPSEGYTF TGTGCCAGCTCCCCGGATCCCTCGGAGGGCTACACCTTC
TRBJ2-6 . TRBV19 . CASTPRVPWGANVLTF TGTGCCAGTACCCCCCGGGTTCCATGGGGGGCCAACGTCCTGACTTTC
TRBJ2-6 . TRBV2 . CASRTLRGTWAGANVLTF TGTGCCAGCAGAACCCTCCGGGGCACGTGGGCTGGGGCCAACGTCCTGACTTTC